This TCR beta chain comes out of a study of beta chain features in type 1 diabetes. Expressed TCRB transcripts got sequenced, as all isolated RNA was reverse transcribed. Here immunoSEQ multiplex PCR was the method, and the copy in TCRdb shows in-frame clones only, minus some. There are 200,000 to 300,000 clones in the sample; under 13% occur only once, and 0.017% lies in the top ten. As to this clone: Its antigen is not known.

General study points: Naive, central memory and Treg TCRB repertoires appeared more alike in patients than in healthy donors. Patients with Type 1 diabetes showed moderately but significantly shorter TCRB CDR3s in all four CD4+ subsets. Shorter templates may be favored by PCR, equally so in patients and controls.

Per donor, one heparinised blood draw averaged roughly 120 mL. Sorting based on CD45RO/CCR7/CD25/CD127/CD95/CD27 separated CD4+ naive, central memory, regulatory and stem cell-like memory cells. CDR1 and CDR2 from the germline V gene are SGHTA and FQGNSA. The CDR3 spans 14 residues. With 5 bases clipped from V and 9 bases from J, the junction kept 6 bases outside the gene matches. The specimen was naive CD4+ T cells from blood. This receptor was taken from a man between 25 and 39 years old with type 1 diabetes. The chain carries TRBV7-2 and TRBJ2-7; TRBD2 matches at 14 bases. The CDR3 is CASSPGTSGGVQYF. The CDR3 nucleotides read TGTGCCAGCAGCCCCGGGACTAGCGGGGGAGTGCAGTACTTC. The entire variable domain, with the rest obtained from reference TRBV7-2 and TRBJ2-7, is as follows: GAGVSQSPSNKVTEKGKDVELRCDPISGHTALYWYRQSLGQGLEFLIYFQGNSAPDKSGLPSDRFSAERTGGSVSTLTIQRTQQEDSAVYLCASSPGTSGGVQYFGPGTRLTVT.